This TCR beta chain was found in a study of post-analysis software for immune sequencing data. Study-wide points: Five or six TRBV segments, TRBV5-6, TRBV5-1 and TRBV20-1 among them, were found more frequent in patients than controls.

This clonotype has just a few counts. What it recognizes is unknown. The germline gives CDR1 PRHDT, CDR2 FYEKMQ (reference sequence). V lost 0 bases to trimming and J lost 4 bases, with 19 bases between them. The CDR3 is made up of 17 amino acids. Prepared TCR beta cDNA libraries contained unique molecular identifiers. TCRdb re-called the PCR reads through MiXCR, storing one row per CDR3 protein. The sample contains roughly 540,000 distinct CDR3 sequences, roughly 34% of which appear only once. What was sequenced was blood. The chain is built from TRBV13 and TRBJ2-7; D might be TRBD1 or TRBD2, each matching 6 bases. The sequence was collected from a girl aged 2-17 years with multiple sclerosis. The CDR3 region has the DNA TGTGCCAGCAGCTTAGGGGCGAGGAGGCAGGGGAGGTACGAGCAGTACTTC. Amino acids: CASSLGARRQGRYEQYF.